This TCR beta chain was sequenced during a study of T cell responses to AZD1222 COVID-19 vaccine. Germline V gene lookup returns CDR1 MNHEY and CDR2 SVGEGT. V lost 5 bases and J lost 2, with 3 bases in between. This CDR3 has 11 amino acids. This clone was observed once. Its matching antigen is unknown. Study-wide results and limits: The donor group comprised mostly white British people and more females; the analysis possibly underestimated clonal diversity. Unmutated variant regions are reportedly targeted by nearly half of spike-specific TCRs. Spike as a whole was targeted by vaccine-associated CD4 TCRs, dominant at 160-218 and 743-854.

TCRdb's copy holds only in-frame clones and misses some; the assay was immunoSEQ multiplex PCR. The table lists about 120,000 clones, roughly 91% of them singletons. The genes are TRBV6-2 or TRBV6-3 and TRBJ1-1; D unclear. The sample was peripheral blood, taken 28 days after the second AZD1222 dose. The TCR comes from an adult who received the AZD1222 COVID-19 vaccine. Here the CDR3 reads CASSHNTEAFF. Written as DNA, the CDR3 is TGTGCCAGCAGTCATAACACTGAAGCTTTCTTT.